This TCR beta chain was found in a study of blood T cell repertoires in COVID-19. The length of the CDR3 is 14 residues. V lost 5 bases, J lost 4 bases, and 7 bases stayed unmatched. Germline V lookup: CDR1 SNHLY, CDR2 FYNNEI. Authors' methods: Quantification of nucleated cells was approximated via reference gene primer amplification. Profiling relied on immunoSEQ multiplex PCR, and the TCRdb table lists in-frame clones only, not all of them. V, J and clone size were drawn from that table, and D and trimming were deduced from the DNA. The data show tens of thousands of clones, roughly four fifths seen once.

The chain has TRBV2 and TRBJ1-2, with 7 bases lining up with TRBD1. Specimen: peripheral blood. This sequence originates from a man in his 70s with active or convalescent COVID-19. This CDR3 is CASSNNWDSYGYTF. The CDR3 region has the DNA TGTGCCAGCAGTAATAATTGGGACAGCTATGGCTACACCTTC.